The clone carrying this TCR beta chain was seen a handful of times. Investigators reverse transcribed all isolated RNA, so they sequenced expressed TCRB transcripts. Clones were read by immunoSEQ multiplex PCR, and TCRdb kept only the in-frame ones, dropping some. Of 900,000 or so clones listed, 15% to 20% are singletons. The record originates from a study of beta chain features in type 1 diabetes. The CDR3 is 16 residues long. V gave up 1 base and J gave up 3 bases; unmatched junction bases: 7. Germline CDR1 and CDR2: LGHNA and YSLEER. The V gene is TRBV4-3, the J gene TRBJ2-7; the match to TRBD1 covers 9 bases. The receptor's source is a woman under 30 in good health. The sample was naive CD4+ T cells from blood. The CDR3 DNA sequence: TGCGCCAGCAGCCAAGTTTATCTGACAGGGGGCTACGAGCAGTACTTC. Its protein is CASSQVYLTGGYEQYF.